The clone carrying this T cell receptor (beta chain) was seen many times. TCRdb processed the 5' RACE reads anew with MiXCR; each CDR3 protein has one entry. This sample has 130,000 or so distinct CDR3 sequences, with approximately 6.8% found just once. The data were obtained in a study of CD8 T cells in ankylosing spondylitis. This TCR came from a male donor with ankylosing spondylitis or in good health (not recorded which). Material: blood, either unsorted or a sorted T cell fraction (not recorded which).

CDR3 loop: CASGAGATHTQYF. The CDR3 nucleotides read TGTGCCAGCGGAGCGGGAGCAACCCATACGCAGTATTTT. V and J are TRBV12-3 or TRBV12-4 and TRBJ2-3; 8 bases are shared with TRBD2. The V segment lost 8 bases and the J segment 7 bases; nucleotides outside the gene matches: 8. This CDR3 comprises 13 residues.